This T cell receptor (beta chain) was identified in a study of Ad26.COV2.S vaccination and SARS-CoV-2 variants. Libraries were prepared by immunoSEQ multiplex PCR; TCRdb keeps only in-frame clonotypes and omits some of them. The sample lists around 270,000 clones, 87% seen once, with just under 3% in the top ten. V was trimmed by 9 bases and J by 1 base, leaving 12 bases between them. The CDR3 is made up of 14 amino acids. Germline assignment: CDR1 LNHDA and CDR2 SQIVND (reference sequence). As for treatment: roughly 20 received Ad26.COV2.S at low or high dose, single or two shots; about five received placebo; per-sample allocation not given. After the first vaccine or placebo injection, samples were drawn on day 63.

Sequencing used peripheral blood, obtained in a trial of Ad26.COV2.S vaccine versus placebo. The TCR originated in a person between 18 and 65 years old who received the Ad26.COV2.S COVID-19 vaccine or a placebo. V is TRBV19 and J is TRBJ2-2, with D hard to call. CDR3 sequence (DNA): TGTGCCAGCACCGGGTCGAGGAACACCGGGGAGCTGTTTTTT. This codes for CASTGSRNTGELFF.